Listed here is a single T cell receptor (beta chain). This entry belongs to a study of blood T cells in healthy people across ages. Using a J-beta primer mix together with a sample-barcoded 5' primer, a second PCR was run for roughly 6 to 12 cycles. One entry per CDR3 protein, called by TCRdb with MiXCR from the 5' RACE reads. The sample lists about 640,000 distinct CDR3 sequences, about 53% occurring once. Looked up from germline, CDR1 is SGHKS and CDR2 is YYEKEE (reference sequence). V dropped 3 bases and J dropped 2; count of bases not matched to a gene: 5. The length of the CDR3 is 15 residues. Sequenced material: blood. This TCR derives from a man aged 60 to 69 in good health. The V and J genes are TRBV5-5 and TRBJ2-5; 9 nucleotides align to TRBD1. CDR3 in amino acids: CASSSDRGGQETQYF. CDR3 DNA sequence: TGTGCCAGCAGCTCCGACAGGGGGGGGCAAGAGACCCAGTACTTC.